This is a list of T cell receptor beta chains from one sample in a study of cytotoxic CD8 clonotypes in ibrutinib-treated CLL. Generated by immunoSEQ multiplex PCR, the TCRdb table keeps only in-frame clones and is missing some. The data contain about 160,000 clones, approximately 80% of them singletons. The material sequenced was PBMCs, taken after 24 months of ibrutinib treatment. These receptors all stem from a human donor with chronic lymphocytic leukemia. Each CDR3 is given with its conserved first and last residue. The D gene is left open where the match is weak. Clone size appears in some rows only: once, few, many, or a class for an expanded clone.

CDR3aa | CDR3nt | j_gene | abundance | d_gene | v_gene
CASSLNGLNNSPLHF | TGTGCCAGCAGCCTGAACGGGCTAAATAATTCACCCCTCCACTTT | TRBJ1-6 | NA | NA | TRBV7-9
CASSLWHRGKPYEQYF | TGTGCCAGCAGTTTATGGCACAGGGGCAAACCCTACGAGCAGTACTTC | TRBJ2-7 | once | TRBD1 | TRBV28
CASSLWASGNYGYTF | TGCGCCAGCAGCTTGTGGGCGTCGGGGAACTATGGCTACACCTTC | TRBJ1-2 | NA | NA | TRBV5-1
CASSPPQHF | TGTGCCAGCAGCCCGCCCCAGCATTTT | TRBJ1-5 | NA | NA | TRBV28
CASSRGQGADTEAFF | TGTGCCAGCAGTCGAGGGCAGGGAGCAGACACTGAAGCTTTCTTT | TRBJ1-1 | NA | NA | TRBV6-6
CAISARWDTEAFF | TGTGCCATCAGTGCTAGGTGGGACACTGAAGCTTTCTTT | TRBJ1-1 | NA | NA | TRBV10-3
CASSLGGRGNYGYTF | TGTGCCAGCAGCTTGGGAGGGAGAGGTAACTATGGCTACACCTTC | TRBJ1-2 | NA | NA | TRBV5-5
CASSLRWRSQETQYF | TGTGCCAGCAGCTTAAGGTGGCGCTCCCAAGAGACCCAGTACTTC | TRBJ2-5 | NA | NA | TRBV7-2
CASSVSRGTGELFF | TGTGCCAGCAGTGTGAGCAGGGGTACCGGGGAGCTGTTTTTT | TRBJ2-2 | NA | NA | TRBV2
CASSYSNLGSGNTIYF | TGTGCCAGCAGTTACTCGAATCTGGGGTCTGGAAACACCATATATTTT | TRBJ1-3 | NA | NA | TRBV6-5
CASSAHDSPLHF | TGTGCCAGCAGTGCTCATGATTCACCCCTCCACTTT | TRBJ1-6 | NA | NA | TRBV2
CASSKQGRYQPQHF | TGTGCCAGCAGTAAACAGGGAAGGTATCAGCCCCAGCATTTT | TRBJ1-5 | once | NA | TRBV28
CASSQGDQPQHF | TGCGCCAGCAGCCAGGGGGATCAGCCCCAGCATTTT | TRBJ1-5 | NA | NA | TRBV4-1
CASRRQGGDYGYTF | TGTGCCAGCCGGAGACAGGGGGGGGACTATGGCTACACCTTC | TRBJ1-2 | NA | TRBD1 | TRBV18
CASRRKAQENNGYTF | TGTGCCAGCAGAAGAAAGGCCCAGGAGAATAATGGCTACACCTTC | TRBJ1-2 | NA | NA | TRBV28
CASSLTRGDEQFF | TGTGCCAGCAGCTTAACCAGGGGCGATGAGCAGTTCTTC | TRBJ2-1 | NA | NA | TRBV7-2
CASRDWVANYGYTF | TGTGCCAGCAGGGACTGGGTAGCTAACTATGGCTACACCTTC | TRBJ1-2 | NA | NA | TRBV2
CASSPAGPPRIAFF | TGTGCCAGCAGCCCGGCCGGGCCCCCTCGAATAGCTTTCTTT | TRBJ1-1 | NA | NA | TRBV28
CAWSKRGRSGANVLTF | TGTGCCTGGAGTAAGCGGGGCCGCTCTGGGGCCAACGTCCTGACTTTC | TRBJ2-6 | NA | TRBD2 | TRBV30